Following are 11 T cell receptor beta chains from one sample sequenced in a study of Tregs in tolerant kidney transplant recipients. Libraries were prepared by immunoSEQ multiplex PCR; TCRdb keeps only in-frame clonotypes and omits some of them. The sample includes 90,000 to 120,000 clones, roughly 90% of them seen just once. This sample comprised CD4+ T cells from blood, obtained before the transplant. The source is a human donor who received a combined kidney and bone marrow transplant.

This clone was observed a handful of times. The V gene is TRBV5-6, the J gene TRBJ2-2; possibly TRBD1 for D (6 bases). This CDR3 spans 16 amino acids. V was trimmed by 0 bases and J by 4 bases, leaving 13 bases between them. Germline V CDR1 and CDR2: SGHDT, YYEEEE. For the CDR3, the DNA is TGTGCCAGCAGCTTGGGGGCAGGGGCCCTCACCGGGGAGCTGTTTTTT. Its translation is CASSLGAGALTGELFF.

The rearrangement links TRBV12-5 to TRBJ2-7; 8 positions match TRBD1. J lost 2 bases, V lost 1 base, and 1 base had no gene match. CDR1 LGHNT and CDR2 FRNRAP come from the germline V gene. This CDR3 has 14 amino acids. For the CDR3, the DNA is TGTGCTAGTGGTTTGGAACAGGGGGCCTACGAGCAGTACTTC. This encodes CASGLEQGAYEQYF.

V usage is TRBV18 and J usage is TRBJ2-7; maybe TRBD2 (5 bases). This CDR3 is 17 amino acids long. V gave up 1 base and J gave up 3 bases, with 19 bases separating them. Germline V CDR1 and CDR2: KGHSH, LQKENI. CDR3 protein: CASSPRAPGSPFYEQYF. As DNA, the CDR3 is TGTGCCAGCTCACCACGGGCCCCGGGGTCCCCCTTCTACGAGCAGTACTTC.

The V call is TRBV9, the J call TRBJ2-2; the match to TRBD2 covers 11 bases. Unmatched junction bases numbered 2, after V lost 0 bases and J lost 1 base. Germline assignment: CDR1 SGDLS and CDR2 YYNGEE. The CDR3 is made up of 17 amino acids. The CDR3 region is CASSVEGLAENTGELFF. The CDR3 DNA sequence: TGTGCCAGCAGCGTAGAGGGACTAGCGGAGAACACCGGGGAGCTGTTTTTT.

This clone was counted once. The genes are TRBV5-6 and TRBJ2-3; 11 nucleotides line up with TRBD2. V dropped 0 bases and J dropped 5; count of bases not matched to a gene: 5. The CDR3 length is 16 residues. CDR1 and CDR2 (germline): SGHDT, YYEEEE. Written as DNA, the CDR3 is TGTGCCAGCAGCTTGGGGCTAGCGGGGGGTGTAGATACGCAGTATTTT. Amino acid sequence: CASSLGLAGGVDTQYF.

This chain uses TRBV10-1 with TRBJ2-3; no reliable D call. The CDR3 is 14 residues long. Trimming pared 2 bases from V and 2 bases from J, leaving 8 bases between. Germline CDR1 is WNHNN and CDR2 is SYGVQD (reference sequence). The CDR3 DNA follows: TGCGCCAGCAGTGAGGGGCCAGACACAGATACGCAGTATTTT. As protein: CASSEGPDTDTQYF.

The CDR3, as DNA: TGTGCCTGGAGTGTATCCGGGAATGAAAAACTGTTTTTT. Translation gives CAWSVSGNEKLFF. This rearrangement joins TRBV30 to TRBJ1-4; D ambiguous. The V end was cut by 0 bases, the J end by 5 bases, with 7 bases between. The CDR3 has 13 amino acids. Germline CDR1 GTSNPN, CDR2 SVGIG (reference sequence).

The CDR3 DNA reads TGTGCCAGCAGCTCCAAACCGACTAGCGACTCCTACAATGAGCAGTTCTTC. Translated: CASSSKPTSDSYNEQFF. This rearrangement joins TRBV5-4 to TRBJ2-1, with 8 bases aligning to TRBD2. Germline CDR1 SGHNT, CDR2 YYREEE (reference sequence). The length of the CDR3 is 17 residues. V lost 3 bases to trimming and J lost 0 bases; unmatched junction nucleotides: 8.

CDR3 nucleotide sequence: TGTGCCAGTCGGTGGGACATGGAGAATTCACCCCTCCACTTT. This translates into CASRWDMENSPLHF. The chain employs TRBV27 and TRBJ1-6, with TRBD1 as a possible D gene (6 bases). The V end was cut by 9 bases, the J end by 7 bases, with 16 bases between. The germline V gene has CDR1 MNHEY and CDR2 SMNVEV (reference sequence). CDR3 length: 14 residues.

This CDR3 is CASSPSAGEDTQYF. CDR3 nucleotides: TGTGCCAGCTCACCGTCAGCGGGGGAGGATACGCAGTATTTT. The V gene is TRBV18, the J gene TRBJ2-3; 8 bases align to TRBD2. This CDR3 has 14 residues. The junction had 5 bases not matched to a gene; V was cut back by 3 bases and J by 6 bases. CDR1 is KGHSH, CDR2 LQKENI, per germline.

V usage is TRBV6-6 and J usage is TRBJ2-7, with D unresolved. From germline, CDR1 is MNHNY and CDR2 SVGAGI (reference sequence). The CDR3 sequence is 15 residues long. V lost 2 bases, J lost 0 bases, and 11 bases lay in between. CDR3 sequence: CASSYPQQNSYEQYF. CDR3 DNA sequence: TGTGCCAGCAGTTACCCCCAACAGAACTCCTACGAGCAGTACTTC.